The 15 T cell receptor beta chains presented below share a single source sample, sequenced in a study of radiotherapy plus CTLA-4 blockade in lung cancer (dated by TCRdb to the late 2010s). Libraries were prepared through the immunoSEQ multiplex PCR assay. This immuneACCESS table, as held by TCRdb, lists in-frame sequences with V and J called but not all clones. Of the missing ones, under half trace to an unresolved V gene in checked studies; the others have no known cause. The sample includes about 90,000 clones, with around 83% observed a single time. The biggest ten clones account for about 14% of the sample. The source was peripheral blood, collected from a patient treated with radiotherapy plus ipilimumab. These receptors came from a human donor with non-small cell lung cancer that progressed on radiotherapy plus ipilimumab.

This chain uses TRBV27 with TRBJ2-7; D possibly corresponds to TRBD2 (5 bases). The CDR3 consists of 18 residues. Germline V lookup: CDR1 MNHEY, CDR2 SMNVEV (reference sequence). Trimming pared 1 base from V and 1 base from J, leaving 20 bases between. The CDR3 sequence is CASSLWTFLAATSYEQYF. As DNA, the CDR3 is TGTGCCAGCAGTTTATGGACTTTCTTAGCCGCCACTTCCTACGAGCAGTACTTC.

The rearrangement links TRBV7-2 to TRBJ2-7; D ambiguous. V was cut by 2 bases and J by 3 bases, with 14 bases left in between. CDR3 length: 15 amino acids. Germline CDR1 reads SGHTA; CDR2 reads FQGNSA. The CDR3 loop reads CASSLYSNLGYEQYF. The CDR3 coding sequence is TGTGCCAGCAGCTTATATAGCAACCTAGGCTACGAGCAGTACTTC.

The rearrangement joins TRBV28 to TRBJ1-2, with TRBD1 as a possible D gene (6 bases). V was cut by 3 bases and J by 8 bases, with 10 bases left in between. CDR1 MDHEN and CDR2 SYDVKM come from the germline V gene. This CDR3 spans 12 amino acids. CDR3 amino acids: CASSFQGPGYTF. In DNA form, the CDR3 reads TGTGCCAGCAGTTTCCAGGGGCCCGGCTACACCTTC.

This clone was seen a single time. This chain connects TRBV27 to TRBJ1-4; D unclear. The CDR3 sequence is 17 residues long. The germline V gene has CDR1 MNHEY and CDR2 SMNVEV (reference sequence). Trimming stripped 4 bases from V and 3 bases from J, with 18 bases between. This CDR3 is CASSSTRIWAANEKLFF. The CDR3 DNA sequence: TGTGCCAGCAGTTCGACCCGAATTTGGGCGGCTAATGAAAAACTGTTTTTT.

The rearrangement uses TRBV7-2 and TRBJ2-1; 8 bases match TRBD2. CDR3 length: 15 residues. Per the germline V gene, CDR1 is SGHTA and CDR2 is FQGNSA. J lost 4 bases, V lost 1 base, and 3 bases had no gene match. The CDR3 bases are TGTGCCAGCAGCTTAGTGACTAGCGCGTACAATGAGCAGTTCTTC. It encodes CASSLVTSAYNEQFF.

The genes are TRBV19 and TRBJ1-5; 7 nucleotides align to TRBD1. Germline V lookup: CDR1 LNHDA, CDR2 SQIVND (reference sequence). The junction had 9 bases not matched to a gene; V was cut back by 3 bases and J by 7 bases. This CDR3 spans 15 amino acids. The CDR3 sequence: CASSMSQGSGQPQHF. The CDR3 coding sequence is TGTGCCAGTAGTATGTCACAGGGGTCGGGGCAGCCCCAGCATTTT.

The V call is TRBV19, the J call TRBJ2-5, with 13 bases fitting TRBD2. The CDR3 contains 18 residues. After removal of 1 base from V and 2 bases from J, the junction contained 7 bases not matched to a gene. Germline V CDR1 and CDR2: LNHDA, SQIVND (reference sequence). The CDR3 DNA is TGTGCCAGTAGTATAGTACTAGCGGGAGGGAGTGGGCAAGAGACCCAGTACTTC. Amino acid sequence: CASSIVLAGGSGQETQYF.

J is TRBJ1-4 and V is TRBV30; the match to TRBD1 covers 8 bases. The CDR3 is 14 residues long. V lost 1 base and J lost 8; bases outside the gene matches: 6. The V gene's germline CDR1 is GTSNPN and CDR2 SVGIG (reference sequence). The CDR3 nucleotides are TGTGCCTGGAGTGCCACAGGGGGGAGGGAAAAACTGTTTTTT. Amino acid sequence: CAWSATGGREKLFF.

The V gene is TRBV4-2, the J gene TRBJ2-1, with 9 bases fitting TRBD1. Germline V CDR1 and CDR2: LGHNA, YNFKEQ. The CDR3 has 15 residues. V gave up 1 base and J gave up 4 bases; unmatched junction bases: 2. The CDR3 sequence: CASSQGGQGYNEQFF. Written as DNA, the CDR3 is TGTGCCAGCAGCCAAGGGGGACAGGGATACAATGAGCAGTTCTTC.

V is TRBV18 and J is TRBJ1-2, with a tentative D call TRBD1 (5 bases). Germline CDR1 and CDR2: KGHSH and LQKENI. Between the trimmed V and J ends, which lost 3 bases and 11 bases, there was a span of 19 bases. CDR3 length: 14 amino acids. This chain's CDR3 is CASSPPTRAEAYTF. Here the CDR3 DNA reads TGTGCCAGCTCACCTCCCACCAGGGCTGAGGCTTACACCTTC.

This clone has a single count. V and J are TRBV2 and TRBJ2-7; 7 bases are a match to TRBD1. The CDR3 runs to 15 residues. Trimming removed 4 bases from V and 4 bases from J; junction bases left unmatched: 10. CDR1 and CDR2 from the germline V gene are SNHLY and FYNNEI. The CDR3 sequence: CASSVDPTGDYEQYF. In DNA, the CDR3 is TGTGCCAGCAGTGTCGATCCCACAGGGGATTACGAGCAGTACTTC.

The CDR3 is CASSRGQAWGYTF. In DNA form, the CDR3 reads TGTGCCAGTAGTAGGGGACAGGCGTGGGGCTACACCTTC. V gene TRBV19 combines with J gene TRBJ1-2; 8 positions agree with TRBD1. Germline values: CDR1 LNHDA, CDR2 SQIVND (reference sequence). V was pared by 4 bases and J by 8 bases, with 6 bases of the junction left unmatched. CDR3 length: 13 amino acids.

V is TRBV4-1 and J is TRBJ1-2; 7 bases map to TRBD1. The CDR3 totals 15 residues. J lost 8 bases, V lost 4 bases, and 13 bases had no gene match. Germline V gene lookup returns CDR1 MGHRA and CDR2 YSYEKL. CDR3 amino acids: CASSPFFGQARGYTF. The DNA of the CDR3 is TGCGCCAGCAGCCCCTTCTTTGGACAGGCACGGGGCTACACCTTC.

The V call is TRBV18, the J call TRBJ2-5, with D unresolved. Trimming stripped 2 bases from V and 4 bases from J, with 5 bases between. The CDR3 runs to 12 residues. Germline V CDR1 and CDR2: KGHSH, LQKENI. The CDR3 protein is CASSPMRETQYF. The CDR3 DNA reads TGTGCCAGCTCACCAATGAGAGAGACCCAGTACTTC.

The V gene is TRBV7-2, the J gene TRBJ2-3, with 12 bases aligning to TRBD2. Germline lookup yields CDR1 SGHTA and CDR2 FQGNSA. V lost 4 bases to trimming and J lost 4 bases; unmatched junction nucleotides: 3. This CDR3 is built from 15 residues. CDR3 in amino acids: CASSSTSGGADTQYF. CDR3 nucleotides: TGTGCCAGCAGCTCGACTAGCGGGGGCGCAGATACGCAGTATTTT.